This T cell receptor beta chain comes out of a study of T cell repertoires in cytomegalovirus infection. Study details: Recently identified HLA-C-restricted CMV epitopes were among the peptides used. Public TCR beta signatures were indicative of both CMV infection and a matching HLA type.

Points from the study as a whole: Based on cumulative public TCR beta family frequency, carriers of CMV plus the relevant HLA were identified. HLA-C-restricted CMV-specific TCR beta clonotypes prevailed in the ex vivo response.

MiXCR, applied by TCRdb to the reads, yields one record per CDR3 protein. The table has 370,000 or so distinct CDR3 sequences, roughly 36% seen once. This clonotype has only a few counts. Its antigen is still unknown. V lost 2 bases, J lost 1 base, and 8 bases lay in between. The CDR3 has 14 residues. In germline, CDR1 is KGHSH, CDR2 LQKENI. The clonotype was recovered from a human donor in good health (CMV status not recorded). Some clones in this sample may be carry-over from other donors' samples. Material: cultured PBMCs, obtained from culture after CMV antigen stimulation. The chain couples TRBV18 to TRBJ2-5; D gene ambiguous. The CDR3 sequence: CASSPGVLQETQYF. CDR3 nucleotides: TGTGCCAGCTCACCAGGGGTACTCCAAGAGACCCAGTACTTC.